Following are 20 T cell receptor beta chains from one sample sequenced in a study of shared clonotypes between healthy human individuals. Some clones are missing from TCRdb's copy, which holds only in-frame ones; the method was immunoSEQ multiplex PCR. The sample holds around 700,000 clones, around 72% seen once. Sequencing used memory CD4+ T cells sorted from blood. Subset defined: CD45RA-negative fraction. These TCRs come from a woman in her 30s in good health.

Worth noting for this clone: This sample also contains other DNA sequences that code for the same CDR3. V usage is TRBV20-1 and J usage is TRBJ2-1, with D perhaps TRBD1 (5 bases). This CDR3 contains 11 residues. V was clipped by 3 bases and J by 8 bases, with 8 bases between them. CDR1 DFQATT and CDR2 SNEGSKA come from the germline V gene (reference sequence). CDR3 in amino acids: CSASGHYEQFF. CDR3 nucleotides: TGCAGTGCTAGTGGACACTATGAGCAGTTCTTC.

The CDR3 loop reads CASSPSYDLTDTQYF. Written as DNA, the CDR3 is TGTGCCAGCTCACCTTCCTACGACCTCACAGATACGCAGTATTTT. The rearrangement joins TRBV18 to TRBJ2-3; D is unclear. CDR1 is KGHSH, CDR2 LQKENI, per germline. Trimming left V 3 bases short and J 2 bases short, with 12 bases between. The CDR3 runs to 15 residues. The full variable domain, with the rest looked up from reference TRBV18 and TRBJ2-3, is NAGVMQNPRHLVRRRGQEARLRCSPMKGHSHVYWYRQLPEEGLKFMVYLQKENIIDESGMPKERFSAEFPKEGPSILRIQQVVRGDSAAYFCASSPSYDLTDTQYFGPGTRLTVL.

This chain connects TRBV14 to TRBJ2-1, with 11 positions matching TRBD2. Germline V lookup: CDR1 SGHDN, CDR2 FVKESK. This CDR3 has 14 amino acids. V shed 8 bases, J shed 3 bases, and the junction held 3 bases outside the gene matches. The CDR3 region has the DNA TGTGCCAGCGGACTAGCGGGCGACTACAATGAGCAGTTCTTC. Translated: CASGLAGDYNEQFF.

The chain joins TRBV2 to TRBJ2-1; D gene uncertain. The CDR3 runs 13 residues. V was clipped by 6 bases and J by 9 bases, with 15 bases between them. Germline assignment: CDR1 SNHLY and CDR2 FYNNEI. The CDR3 protein is CASRIENSGEQFF. The CDR3 DNA reads as TGTGCCAGCAGAATAGAAAATAGTGGTGAGCAGTTCTTC.

The chain joins TRBV27 to TRBJ2-5; TRBD2 matches 7 bases. Looked up from germline, CDR1 is MNHEY and CDR2 is SMNVEV (reference sequence). Trimming cost V 1 base and J 2 bases; bases outside gene matches: 13. The CDR3 runs to 18 residues. The CDR3 sequence is CASSLFWAGGSQQETQYF. The CDR3 bases are TGTGCCAGCAGTTTATTTTGGGCGGGCGGGAGCCAACAAGAGACCCAGTACTTC.

This sequence joins TRBV27 and TRBJ2-4; no firm D call. This CDR3 has 13 residues. From germline, CDR1 is MNHEY and CDR2 SMNVEV (reference sequence). V was cut by 5 bases and J by 2 bases, with 7 bases left in between. In DNA, the CDR3 is TGTGCCAGCAGTCCCGGTACCAAAAACATTCAGTACTTC. This translates into CASSPGTKNIQYF.

This clone has at least ten counts. This chain connects TRBV6-1 to TRBJ2-3; tentatively, D is TRBD1 (6 bases). Per germline, CDR1 MNHNS and CDR2 SASEGT. The CDR3 is 15 amino acids. V was pared by 2 bases and J by 2 bases, with 11 bases between. CDR3 sequence reads: CASSEYGGTTDTQYF. The CDR3 DNA sequence: TGTGCCAGCAGTGAATATGGGGGCACCACAGATACGCAGTATTTT.

This chain links TRBV21-1 with TRBJ2-7. TRBV21-1 is assigned pseudogene status. This CDR3 spans 14 amino acids. Written as DNA, the CDR3 is TGTGCCAGCAGCAATCGGGCCCAAACCTACGAGCAGTACTTC. Protein: CASSNRAQTYEQYF.

The chain links TRBV7-8 to TRBJ1-1, with 11 bases lining up with TRBD1. The CDR3 has 14 amino acids. Germline values: CDR1 SGHVS, CDR2 FQNEAQ. V gave up 7 bases and J gave up 1 base; unmatched junction bases: 2. CDR3 protein: CASNGQGANTEAFF. The DNA of the CDR3 is TGTGCCAGCAACGGACAGGGGGCGAACACTGAAGCTTTCTTT.

The V call is TRBV5-1, the J call TRBJ2-1, with 7 bases matching TRBD1. This CDR3 contains 16 residues. Germline trimming cut 4 bases from V and 6 bases from J; bases unmatched to any gene: 13. Per germline, CDR1 SGHRS and CDR2 YFSETQ. CDR3 region: CASSNIDRDLLNEQFF. In DNA form, the CDR3 reads TGCGCCAGCAGCAACATAGACAGGGACCTACTCAATGAGCAGTTCTTC.

This chain connects TRBV13 to TRBJ1-5, with D unresolved. This CDR3 comprises 14 residues. Germline V gene data show CDR1 as PRHDT and CDR2 as FYEKMQ (reference sequence). V was clipped by 0 bases and J by 7 bases, with 10 bases between them. CDR3 nucleotides: TGTGCCAGCAGCTTAGGAGCCGGAGACCAGCCCCAGCATTTT. Protein: CASSLGAGDQPQHF.

The V call is TRBV7-9, the J call TRBJ2-4; 9 bases match TRBD2. The V segment lost 5 bases and the J segment 3 bases; nucleotides outside the gene matches: 8. The CDR3 has 16 residues. The V gene's germline CDR1 is SEHNR and CDR2 FQNEAQ (reference sequence). CDR3 coding DNA: TGTGCCAGCAGCCCGGAGGGTAGCGGGAGCAAAAACATTCAGTACTTC. Protein sequence: CASSPEGSGSKNIQYF.

A word on this clone: This same CDR3 is encoded by further DNA sequences in the sample. The CDR3 region is CASSPGLAGTYEQYF. CDR3 in DNA: TGTGCCAGCTCACCAGGACTAGCGGGAACCTACGAGCAGTACTTC. The chain couples TRBV18 to TRBJ2-7, with 12 positions matching TRBD2. Germline V gives CDR1 KGHSH, CDR2 LQKENI. J gave up 2 bases and V 2 bases, and 1 base lay outside the gene matches. This CDR3 contains 15 residues.

This clone has just a few counts. Written as DNA, the CDR3 is TGTGCCAGCAGCCGAGTGGGCGCAGGGATCGGGGAGCTGTTTTTT. Translating it yields CASSRVGAGIGELFF. V gene TRBV11-2 combines with J gene TRBJ2-2; tentative D call: TRBD1 (5 bases). Germline V CDR1 and CDR2: SGHAT, FQNNGV. The CDR3 sequence is 15 residues long. Trimming took off 5 bases at V and 7 bases at J, with 17 bases between the two ends.

This clone was picked up many times. The rearrangement links TRBV5-1 to TRBJ2-7; maybe TRBD1 (8 bases). With 3 bases removed from V and 3 bases from J, the gap between germline ends came to 13 bases. There are 14 residues in the CDR3. CDR1 and CDR2 from the germline V gene are SGHRS and YFSETQ. The CDR3 loop is CASSSQGGYYEQYF. CDR3 bases: TGCGCCAGCAGCTCACAGGGGGGGTACTACGAGCAGTACTTC.

The chain carries TRBV5-1 and TRBJ2-7; 7 bases are shared with TRBD1. CDR1 and CDR2 (germline): SGHRS, YFSETQ. The CDR3 extends over 15 amino acids. The J segment lost 0 bases and the V segment lost 1 base, leaving 4 bases of the junction unmatched. Written as DNA, the CDR3 is TGCGCCAGCAGCTTGCAGGGACAGCCCTCCTACGAGCAGTACTTC. Translation gives CASSLQGQPSYEQYF. Variable domain in full (rest from reference TRBV5-1 and TRBJ2-7): KAGVTQTPRYLIKTRGQQVTLSCSPISGHRSVSWYQQTPGQGLQFLFEYFSETQRNKGNFPGRFSGRQFSNSRSEMNVSTLELGDSALYLCASSLQGQPSYEQYFGPGTRLTVT.

The rearrangement joins TRBV4-1 to TRBJ2-2; D remains unclear. Germline CDR1 MGHRA, CDR2 YSYEKL. Between the trimmed V and J ends, which lost 0 bases and 5 bases, there was a span of 7 bases. The CDR3 contains 14 residues. CDR3 residues: CASSQDLVTGELFF. The CDR3 DNA follows: TGCGCCAGCAGCCAAGACCTAGTAACCGGGGAGCTGTTTTTT.

There are many counts of this clone. This chain connects TRBV7-9 to TRBJ2-3; 7 nucleotides line up with TRBD1. Losses at the gene ends were 2 bases for V and 3 bases for J; bases not matched to a gene: 8. Germline-derived CDR1 and CDR2 are SEHNR and FQNEAQ (reference sequence). The CDR3 extends over 16 amino acids. In nucleotides, the CDR3 is TGTGCCAGCAGCTTATACAGAGGCAGGGGGACAGATACGCAGTATTTT. Protein: CASSLYRGRGTDTQYF. The variable domain in full, with the rest retrieved from reference TRBV7-9 and TRBJ2-3, is DTGVSQNPRHKITKRGQNVTFRCDPISEHNRLYWYRQTLGQGPEFLTYFQNEAQLEKSRLLSDRFSAERPKGSFSTLEIQRTEQGDSAMYLCASSLYRGRGTDTQYFGPGTRLTVL.

Here the CDR3 reads CASGLLSGRVHQPQHF. The CDR3 nucleotides are TGTGCTAGTGGTTTGTTATCCGGCAGGGTACATCAGCCCCAGCATTTT. The rearrangement links TRBV12-5 to TRBJ1-5, with D maybe TRBD1 (5 bases). The germline V gene has CDR1 LGHNT and CDR2 FRNRAP. Trimming cost V 2 bases and J 5 bases, with 16 bases left between them. The CDR3 consists of 16 residues.

This clone has just a few counts. The sample carries other DNA sequences with the same CDR3. The rearrangement joins TRBV7-6 to TRBJ1-5; TRBD1 might be the D (6 bases). The germline V and J ends were trimmed by 5 bases and 2 bases, with 10 bases remaining between them. The CDR3 loop spans 14 amino acids. CDR1 and CDR2 from the germline V gene are SGHVS and FNYEAQ. CDR3 nucleotides: TGTGCCAGCAGCCCATCAGGGGGCAATCAGCCCCAGCATTTT. Encoded protein: CASSPSGGNQPQHF. Based on the CDR3 plus reference TRBV7-6 and TRBJ1-5, the full variable domain is GAGVSQSPRYKVTKRGQDVALRCDPISGHVSLYWYRQALGQGPEFLTYFNYEAQQDKSGLPNDRFSAERPEGSISTLTIQRTEQRDSAMYRCASSPSGGNQPQHFGDGTRLSIL.